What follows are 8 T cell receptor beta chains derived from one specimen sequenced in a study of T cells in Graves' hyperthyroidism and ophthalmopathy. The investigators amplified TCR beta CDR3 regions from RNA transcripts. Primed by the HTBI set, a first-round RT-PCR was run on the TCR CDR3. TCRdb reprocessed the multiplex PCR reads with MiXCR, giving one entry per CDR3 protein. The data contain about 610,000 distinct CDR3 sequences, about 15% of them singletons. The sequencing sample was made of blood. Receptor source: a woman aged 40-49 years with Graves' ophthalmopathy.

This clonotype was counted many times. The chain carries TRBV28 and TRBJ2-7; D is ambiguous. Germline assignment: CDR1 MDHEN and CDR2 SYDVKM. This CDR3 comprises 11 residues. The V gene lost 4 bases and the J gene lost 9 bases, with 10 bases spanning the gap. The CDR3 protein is CASSSIQGQYF. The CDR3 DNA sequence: TGTGCCAGCAGTTCGATTCAAGGGCAGTACTTC. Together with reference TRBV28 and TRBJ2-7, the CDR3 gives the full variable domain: DVKVTQSSRYLVKRTGEKVFLECVQDMDHENMFWYRQDPGLGLRLIYFSYDVKMKEKGDIPEGYSVSREKKERFSLILESASTNQTSMYLCASSSIQGQYFGPGTRLTVT.

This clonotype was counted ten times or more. The CDR3, as DNA: TGTGCCAGCAGTTACGCCCTAGGGGGGAAAGAGACCCAGTACTTC. Amino acids: CASSYALGGKETQYF. The rearrangement uses TRBV6-5 and TRBJ2-5; D is perhaps TRBD1 or TRBD2 (6 bases each). The germline CDR1 and CDR2 sequences are MNHEY and SVGAGI. V lost 2 bases, J lost 3 bases, and 13 bases lay in between. This CDR3 contains 15 residues.

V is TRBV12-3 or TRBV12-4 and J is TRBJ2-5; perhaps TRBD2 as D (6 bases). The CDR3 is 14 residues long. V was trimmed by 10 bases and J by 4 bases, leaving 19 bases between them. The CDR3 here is CATLNPTSSETQYF. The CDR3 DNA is TGTGCCACCCTAAACCCGACTAGTTCAGAGACCCAGTACTTC.

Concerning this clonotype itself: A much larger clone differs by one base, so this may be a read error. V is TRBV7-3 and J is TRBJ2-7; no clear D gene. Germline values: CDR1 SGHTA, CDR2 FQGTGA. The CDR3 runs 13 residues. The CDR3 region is CANSASPSYEQYF. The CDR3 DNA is TGTGCCAACAGCGCCTCCCCATCCTACGAGCAGTACTTC.

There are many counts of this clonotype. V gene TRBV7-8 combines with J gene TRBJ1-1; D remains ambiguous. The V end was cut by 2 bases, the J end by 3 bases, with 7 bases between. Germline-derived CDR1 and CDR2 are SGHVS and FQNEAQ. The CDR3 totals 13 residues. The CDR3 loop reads CASSLKMDTEAFF. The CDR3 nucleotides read TGTGCCAGCAGCTTAAAAATGGACACTGAAGCTTTCTTT.

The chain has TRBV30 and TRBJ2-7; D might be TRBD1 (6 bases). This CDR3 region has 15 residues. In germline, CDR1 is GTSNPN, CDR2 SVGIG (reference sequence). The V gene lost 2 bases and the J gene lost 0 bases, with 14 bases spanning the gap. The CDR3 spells CAWSPTRTVSYEQYF. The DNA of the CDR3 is TGTGCCTGGAGTCCGACCCGGACAGTCTCCTACGAGCAGTACTTC.

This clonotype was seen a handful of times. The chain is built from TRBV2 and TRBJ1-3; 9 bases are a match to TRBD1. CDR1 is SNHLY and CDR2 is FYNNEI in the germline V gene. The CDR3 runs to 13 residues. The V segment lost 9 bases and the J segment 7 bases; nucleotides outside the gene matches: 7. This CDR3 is CASHGTGLNTIYF. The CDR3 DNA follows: TGTGCCAGTCACGGGACAGGGCTGAACACCATATATTTT.

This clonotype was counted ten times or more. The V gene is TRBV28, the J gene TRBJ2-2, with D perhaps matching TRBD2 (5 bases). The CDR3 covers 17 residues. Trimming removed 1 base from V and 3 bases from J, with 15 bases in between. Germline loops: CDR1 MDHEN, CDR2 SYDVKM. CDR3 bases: TGTGCCAGCAGTTTATACCCCCAGGTGCGGGACACCGGGGAGCTGTTTTTT. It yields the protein CASSLYPQVRDTGELFF.